This T cell receptor beta chain is from a study of blood T cell repertoires in COVID-19. Study summary: Material from acute and convalescent COVID-19 was sourced from the United States, Italy and Spain.

Participants, about 18 to 90 years old, spanned fewer than 30 US areas. Assay: immunoSEQ multiplex PCR; the TCRdb copy retains only in-frame clones and omits some. The table includes around 230,000 clones, about 85% detected once. V was pared by 3 bases and J by 3 bases, with 7 bases of the junction left unmatched. In germline, CDR1 is ENHRY, CDR2 SYGVKD. This CDR3 has 16 amino acids. The clonotype originates from a woman in her thirties who had recovered from COVID-19. Sequencing input: PBMCs or T cells enriched from blood (not recorded which). The rearrangement links TRBV10-3 to TRBJ2-2; 7 bases align to TRBD1. CDR3 DNA: TGTGCCATCAGTGACCTACGGGACAGCGACACCGGGGAGCTGTTTTTT. Its translation is CAISDLRDSDTGELFF.